The 3 T cell receptor beta chains given below trace back to one sample, sequenced in a study of molecular identifiers for immune sequencing clone quantification (dated by TCRdb to 2017 to 2018). The receptor library was made with PCR. The data were produced on a NextSeq 500. Clones were called with MiXCR by TCRdb after fastp trimmed the public reads at Q25, and only in-frame beta chains were retained. All rows with the same CDR3 protein become a single entry with the most common DNA and genes. Present in this sample are around 94,000 distinct CDR3 sequences, about a third of which were seen just once. Of the sample, less than 10% is held by the ten largest clones. Sequenced material: naive CD8+ T cells from blood, with Jurkat cell RNA spiked in. According to the study, the label for this sample's cell subset or site signals: FACS-sorted CD8+CD4-CCR7+CD45RA+ naive T cells. The receptors were sampled from a human donor in good health. Some libraries in this study had Jurkat cell RNA spiked in.

Turning to this clonotype: A read error is possible here, since a much larger clone lies one base away. The rearrangement joins TRBV28 to TRBJ2-7; no definite D call. This CDR3 is 11 amino acids long. Between the trimmed V and J ends, which lost 5 bases and 9 bases, there was a span of 11 bases. Germline CDR1 MDHEN, CDR2 SYDVKM. Written as DNA, the CDR3 is TGTGCCAGCAGTACCTCCGGCGTGCAGTACTTC. Protein: CASSTSGVQYF.

Of note for this clonotype: This may stem from a read error, because a much larger clone lies one nucleotide away. This sequence joins TRBV5-4 and TRBJ2-2; maybe TRBD2 (5 bases). The CDR3 has 13 amino acids. Germline CDR1 is SGHNT and CDR2 is YYREEE (reference sequence). CDR3 sequence (DNA): TGTGCCAGCAGCTTGTGGAACACCGGGAAGCTGTTTTTT. Translating it yields CASSLWNTGKLFF.

This clonotype showed up just a few times. This chain joins TRBV6-5 and TRBJ2-6; TRBD1 is a possible D gene (6 bases). Germline V gene lookup returns CDR1 MNHEY and CDR2 SVGAGI. Trimming stripped 2 bases from V and 1 base from J, with 12 bases between. CDR3 length equals 17 residues. CDR3: CASSYSTGLSGANVLTF. The CDR3 DNA reads as TGTGCCAGCAGTTACAGTACAGGGTTATCTGGGGCCAACGTCCTGACTTTC.